This T cell receptor (beta chain) was documented in a study of T cells after yellow fever vaccination. Each CDR3 protein gets one entry after TCRdb re-called the 5' RACE reads with MiXCR. The sample has 610,000 or so distinct CDR3 sequences; about 12% are singletons. CDR3 length: 13 residues. Germline CDR1 reads MNHEY; CDR2 reads SVGEGT. V lost 6 bases to trimming and J lost 4 bases, with 12 bases between them. The chain recombines TRBV6-2 or TRBV6-3 with TRBJ2-5, with D hard to call. The clonotype originates from a man under 40 who received the YFV17D yellow fever vaccine. This specimen was PBMCs, taken on the day of the yellow fever booster vaccination. The CDR3 sequence: CASRSNLRETQYF. Here the CDR3 DNA reads TGTGCCAGCAGATCCAACCTGAGAGAGACCCAGTACTTC.